The 8 T cell receptor beta chains reported below all come from one sample, sequenced in a study of Graves' ophthalmopathy and Graves' hyperthyroidism. Amplified material comprised TCR beta CDR3 regions derived from RNA transcripts. HTBI-primed first-round RT-PCR preceded second-round multiplex PCR. TCRdb passed the multiplex PCR reads through MiXCR, listing each CDR3 protein once. The repertoire has under 800,000 distinct CDR3 sequences, over 20% of them found once; the top ten carry more than 5.5%. The sample taken for sequencing was peripheral blood. The receptors here all came from a woman aged 18-29 years with stable Graves' hyperthyroidism. Some clones in this sample may be carry-over from other donors' samples.

This clonotype was observed many times. This sequence joins TRBV20-1 and TRBJ1-1, with unresolved D. Between the trimmed V and J ends, which lost 1 base and 6 bases, there was a span of 15 bases. This CDR3 is built from 14 residues. Germline-derived CDR1 and CDR2 are DFQATT and SNEGSKA (reference sequence). The CDR3 bases are TGCAGTGCTAGAGCAGGACTGGCGCCGGCTGAAGCTTTCTTT. Amino acids: CSARAGLAPAEAFF.

The sample holds one count of this clonotype. This sequence may be a read error, since a much larger clone differs from it by one base. J is TRBJ2-2 and V is TRBV6-2 or TRBV6-3; D might be TRBD2 (5 bases). Germline CDR1 MNHEY, CDR2 SVGEGT. This CDR3 has 13 residues. The CDR3 is CASSYSWTGELLF. CDR3 in DNA: TGTGCCAGCAGTTACTCGTGGACCGGGGAGCTGTTGTTT.

This clonotype came up a few times. A much larger clone sits a single nucleotide away, making a read error possible. The rearrangement joins TRBV7-8 to TRBJ2-2; D possibly matches TRBD1 or TRBD2 (5 bases each). Per the germline V gene, CDR1 is SGHVS and CDR2 is FQNEAQ. The CDR3 covers 15 residues. The CDR3: CASSLGHGTTGELCF. Written as DNA, the CDR3 is TGTGCCAGCAGCTTAGGTCACGGGACCACCGGGGAGCTGTGTTTT.

This clonotype was detected ten times or more. This chain uses TRBV5-1 with TRBJ1-2; the match to TRBD1 covers 9 bases. Germline V lookup: CDR1 SGHRS, CDR2 YFSETQ. The junction had 6 bases not matched to a gene; V was cut back by 3 bases and J by 6 bases. The CDR3 covers 14 residues. CDR3 nucleotide sequence: TGCGCCAGCAGCTCGGGACAGGGAGACCATGGCTACACCTTC. The encoded protein is CASSSGQGDHGYTF.

This clonotype has at least ten counts. This chain uses TRBV20-1 with TRBJ2-7, with 8 positions matching TRBD2. Losses at the gene ends were 6 bases for V and 2 bases for J; bases not matched to a gene: 6. The CDR3 sequence is 13 residues long. Germline CDR1 reads DFQATT; CDR2 reads SNEGSKA (reference sequence). The CDR3 bases are TGCAGTGCAAGTGTGACTAGCGCCTACGAGCAGTACTTC. It codes for CSASVTSAYEQYF.

The chain combines TRBV19 with TRBJ2-2; a possible D gene is TRBD1 (5 bases). This CDR3 has 15 residues. Trimming left V 6 bases short and J 4 bases short, with 15 bases between. Per the germline V gene, CDR1 is LNHDA and CDR2 is SQIVND (reference sequence). For the CDR3, the DNA is TGTGCCAGTAGGATGAGGACACTCGGCACCGGGGAGCTGTTTTTT. Amino acid sequence: CASRMRTLGTGELFF.

This clonotype was recorded at least ten times. The chain couples TRBV6-1 to TRBJ2-5, with 12 bases lining up with TRBD2. The V segment lost 5 bases and the J segment 7 bases; nucleotides outside the gene matches: 11. The CDR3 extends over 16 amino acids. CDR1 and CDR2 (germline): MNHNS, SASEGT. The CDR3 spells CASSPPGLAGTRTQYF. CDR3 nucleotides: TGTGCCAGCAGTCCCCCCGGACTAGCGGGGACTCGGACCCAGTACTTC.

This clonotype was counted ten times or more. The chain uses TRBV6-2 or TRBV6-3 and TRBJ2-7; D is undetermined. Germline V gives CDR1 MNHEY, CDR2 SVGEGT. The CDR3 consists of 14 residues. With 7 bases removed from V and 2 bases from J, the gap between germline ends came to 15 bases. The CDR3: CASTSEYTPYEQYF. For the CDR3, the DNA is TGTGCCAGCACGTCAGAGTACACCCCCTACGAGCAGTACTTC.